This entry lists 9 T cell receptor beta chains sequenced from one sample in a study of T-cell reconstitution after alpha-beta-depleted transplantation in children. Unique molecular identifiers were used in preparing the TCRbeta library. TCRdb fed the PCR reads into MiXCR, producing one record per CDR3 protein. The sample shows 250,000 to 400,000 distinct CDR3 sequences, approximately 20% of them seen only once. The material was PBMCs, mostly from graft donor cells, obtained 180 days after TCRalphabeta/CD19-depleted stem cell transplant. Receptors originate from a male patient aged 10 to 17 who had a stem cell transplant for acute lymphoblastic leukemia, so the T cells may come from the graft donor.

This rearrangement joins TRBV10-3 to TRBJ2-7, with 7 positions matching TRBD1. Germline V lookup: CDR1 ENHRY, CDR2 SYGVKD. The CDR3 totals 15 residues. Trimming removed 1 base from V and 0 bases from J; junction bases left unmatched: 3. The CDR3 nucleotides are TGTGCCATCAGTGAGTTGGACAGGAGCTCCTACGAGCAGTACTTC. The encoded protein is CAISELDRSSYEQYF.

This clonotype was seen many times. J is TRBJ2-7 and V is TRBV5-1; 7 nucleotides agree with TRBD2. The ends lost 5 bases at V and 5 bases at J; junction bases unmatched: 7. Germline V gene lookup returns CDR1 SGHRS and CDR2 YFSETQ. The CDR3 runs to 13 residues. Written as DNA, the CDR3 is TGCGCCAGCAGATCCGGCGGGAGAGACGAGCAGTACTTC. Translating gives CASRSGGRDEQYF.

There are a few counts of this clonotype. V usage is TRBV10-3 and J usage is TRBJ2-3; D may be TRBD2 (6 bases). Germline values: CDR1 ENHRY, CDR2 SYGVKD. The V end lost 10 bases, the J end lost 5 bases, and 22 bases lay between the germline ends. This CDR3 spans 15 amino acids. The DNA of the CDR3 is TGTGCCACCGTGGCCGGGGGAGTAGGTGGAGATACGCAGTATTTT. This codes for CATVAGGVGGDTQYF.

This clonotype appeared a few times. The J gene is TRBJ2-3, the V gene TRBV7-9; D is uncertain. V lost 5 bases and J 2 bases, leaving 11 bases between the germline ends. The CDR3 totals 14 residues. The V gene's germline CDR1 is SEHNR and CDR2 FQNEAQ (reference sequence). CDR3 amino acids: CASSTGVFTDTQYF. The CDR3 DNA follows: TGTGCCAGCAGCACCGGAGTCTTCACAGATACGCAGTATTTT. Supplemented by reference TRBV7-9 and TRBJ2-3, the full variable domain reads DTGVSQNPRHKITKRGQNVTFRCDPISEHNRLYWYRQTLGQGPEFLTYFQNEAQLEKSRLLSDRFSAERPKGSFSTLEIQRTEQGDSAMYLCASSTGVFTDTQYFGPGTRLTVL.

This clonotype has just a few counts. V usage is TRBV14 and J usage is TRBJ2-5; TRBD2 agrees at 8 bases. V was pared by 4 bases and J by 2 bases, with 6 bases of the junction left unmatched. The CDR3 has 15 amino acids. From germline, CDR1 is SGHDN and CDR2 FVKESK. The CDR3 DNA is TGTGCCAGCAGCCGCCGACTAGCGCATCAAGAGACCCAGTACTTC. This codes for CASSRRLAHQETQYF.

This clonotype was counted between two and nine times. The CDR3 coding sequence is TGTGCCAGCAGAGTAGGTTGGGCGGCCAGCTCCTACAATGAGCAGTTCTTC. Its protein is CASRVGWAASSYNEQFF. The chain joins TRBV11-1 to TRBJ2-1; D is undetermined. This CDR3 has 17 amino acids. Trimming pared 6 bases from V and 0 bases from J, leaving 18 bases between. Germline-derived CDR1 and CDR2 are SGHAT and FQDESV (reference sequence).

The J gene is TRBJ1-2, the V gene TRBV12-3 or TRBV12-4; the match to TRBD1 covers 8 bases. There are 16 residues in the CDR3. J was trimmed by 6 bases and V by 3 bases; bases with no gene match: 12. CDR3: CASSFAGTGFRDGYTF. DNA for the CDR3: TGTGCCAGCAGTTTCGCAGGGACAGGTTTTAGGGATGGCTACACCTTC.

The chain combines TRBV29-1 with TRBJ2-1; 7 nucleotides line up with TRBD1. This CDR3 region has 12 residues. Per the germline V gene, CDR1 is SQVTM and CDR2 is ANQGSEA. J lost 10 bases, V lost 7 bases, and 10 bases had no gene match. CDR3 nucleotides: TGCAGCGGCAAACCACAGGGGCTCGAGCAGTTCTTC. Translation: CSGKPQGLEQFF.

This clonotype has more than one count but fewer than ten. The CDR3 sequence is CSATTGNNEQFF. In nucleotides, the CDR3 is TGCAGTGCGACGACGGGGAACAATGAGCAGTTCTTC. The rearrangement uses TRBV20-1 and TRBJ2-1; TRBD2 is a possible D gene (5 bases). CDR1 DFQATT and CDR2 SNEGSKA come from the germline V gene (reference sequence). This CDR3 contains 12 residues. Trimming stripped 6 bases from V and 5 bases from J, with 11 bases between.